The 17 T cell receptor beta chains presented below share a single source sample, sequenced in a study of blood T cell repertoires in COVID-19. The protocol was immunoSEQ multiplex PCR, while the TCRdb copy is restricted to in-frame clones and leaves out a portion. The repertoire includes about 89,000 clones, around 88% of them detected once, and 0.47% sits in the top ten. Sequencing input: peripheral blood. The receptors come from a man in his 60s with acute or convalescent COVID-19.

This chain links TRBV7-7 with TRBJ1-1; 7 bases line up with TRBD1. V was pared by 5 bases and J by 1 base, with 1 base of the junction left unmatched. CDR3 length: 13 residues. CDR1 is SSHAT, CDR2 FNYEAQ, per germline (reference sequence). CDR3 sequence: CASSRDRNTEAFF. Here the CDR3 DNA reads TGTGCCAGCAGCCGGGACAGGAACACTGAAGCTTTCTTT.

Written as DNA, the CDR3 is TGTGCCAGCAGCTCACAGGGAAGGATGACCGGGGAGCTGTTTTTT. This codes for CASSSQGRMTGELFF. The chain employs TRBV13 and TRBJ2-2; TRBD1 might be the D (6 bases). This CDR3 has 15 amino acids. V dropped 4 bases and J dropped 5 bases, with 14 bases sitting between them. Germline V gives CDR1 PRHDT, CDR2 FYEKMQ (reference sequence).

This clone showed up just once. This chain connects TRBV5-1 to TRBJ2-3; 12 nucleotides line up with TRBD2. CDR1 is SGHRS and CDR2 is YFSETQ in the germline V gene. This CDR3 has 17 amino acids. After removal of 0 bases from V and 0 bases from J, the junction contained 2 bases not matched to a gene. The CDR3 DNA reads TGCGCCAGCAGCTTGGGACTAGCGGGAGTGAGCACAGATACGCAGTATTTT. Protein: CASSLGLAGVSTDTQYF.

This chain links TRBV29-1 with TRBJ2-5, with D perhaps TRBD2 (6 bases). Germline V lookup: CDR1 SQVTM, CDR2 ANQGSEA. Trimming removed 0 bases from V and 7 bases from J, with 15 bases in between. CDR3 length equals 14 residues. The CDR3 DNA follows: TGCAGCGTTGAAGATCCGGAGGGGATTGGGACCCAGTACTTC. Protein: CSVEDPEGIGTQYF.

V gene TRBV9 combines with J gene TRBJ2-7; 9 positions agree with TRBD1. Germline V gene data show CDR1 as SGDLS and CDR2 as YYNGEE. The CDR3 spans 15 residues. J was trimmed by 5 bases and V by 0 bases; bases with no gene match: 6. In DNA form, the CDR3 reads TGTGCCAGCAGCGTAGGGTCACAGGGGGCCCACGAGCAGTACTTC. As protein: CASSVGSQGAHEQYF.

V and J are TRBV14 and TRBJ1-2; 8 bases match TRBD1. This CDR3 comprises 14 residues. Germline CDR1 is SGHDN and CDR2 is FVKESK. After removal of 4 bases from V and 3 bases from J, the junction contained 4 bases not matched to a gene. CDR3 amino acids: CASSPTGDYYGYTF. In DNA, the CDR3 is TGTGCCAGCAGCCCGACAGGGGATTACTATGGCTACACCTTC.

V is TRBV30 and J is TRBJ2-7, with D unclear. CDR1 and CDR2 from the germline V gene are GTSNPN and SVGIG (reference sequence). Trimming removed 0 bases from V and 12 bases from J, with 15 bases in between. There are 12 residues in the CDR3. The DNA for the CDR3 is TGTGCCTGGAGTGTCAACTCCGGTCCTAGGTACTTC. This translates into CAWSVNSGPRYF.

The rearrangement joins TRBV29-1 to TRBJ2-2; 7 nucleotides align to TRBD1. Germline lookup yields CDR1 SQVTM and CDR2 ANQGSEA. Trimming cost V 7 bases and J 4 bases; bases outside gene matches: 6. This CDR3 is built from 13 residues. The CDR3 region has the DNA TGCAGCGCGGCCGCAGGGGGCACCGGGGAGCTGTTTTTT. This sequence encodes CSAAAGGTGELFF.

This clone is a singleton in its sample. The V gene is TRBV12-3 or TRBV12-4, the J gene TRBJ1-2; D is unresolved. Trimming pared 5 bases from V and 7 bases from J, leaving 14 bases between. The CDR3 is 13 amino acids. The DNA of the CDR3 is TGTGCCAGCAGTATGGGAACTGCGGGTGGCTACACCTTC. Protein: CASSMGTAGGYTF.

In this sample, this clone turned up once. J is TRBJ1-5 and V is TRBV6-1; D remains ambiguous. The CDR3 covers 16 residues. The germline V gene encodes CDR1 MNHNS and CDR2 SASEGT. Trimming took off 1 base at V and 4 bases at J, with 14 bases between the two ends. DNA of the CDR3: TGTGCCAGCAGTGAAGTTCCGGGAGGAGGGAATCAGCCCCAGCATTTT. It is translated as CASSEVPGGGNQPQHF.

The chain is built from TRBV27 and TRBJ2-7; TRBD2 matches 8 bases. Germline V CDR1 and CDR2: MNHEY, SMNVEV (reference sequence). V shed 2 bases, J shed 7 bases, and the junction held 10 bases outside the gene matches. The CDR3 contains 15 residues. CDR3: CASSLGGLAGNEQYF. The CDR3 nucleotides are TGTGCCAGCAGTTTAGGCGGGCTAGCGGGTAATGAGCAGTACTTC.

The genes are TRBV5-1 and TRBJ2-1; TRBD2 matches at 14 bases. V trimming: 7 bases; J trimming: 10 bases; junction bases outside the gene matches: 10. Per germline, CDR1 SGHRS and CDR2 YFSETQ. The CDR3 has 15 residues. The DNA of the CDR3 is TGCGCCAGCGTGACCGGGACTAGCGGGGGAGGGGAGCAGTTCTTC. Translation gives CASVTGTSGGGEQFF.

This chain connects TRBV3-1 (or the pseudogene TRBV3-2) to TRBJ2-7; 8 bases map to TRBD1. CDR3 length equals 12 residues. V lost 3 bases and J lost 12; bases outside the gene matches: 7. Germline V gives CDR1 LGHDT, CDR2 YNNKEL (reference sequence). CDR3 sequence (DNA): TGTGCCAGCAGCCAGGGACAGGTGGGTCTGTACTTC. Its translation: CASSQGQVGLYF.

Here the CDR3 reads CASSSAGSNQPQHF. CDR3 in DNA: TGTGCCAGCAGCTCAGCGGGGAGCAATCAGCCCCAGCATTTT. The chain carries TRBV3-1 (or the pseudogene TRBV3-2) and TRBJ1-5; D unclear. V was trimmed by 5 bases and J by 1 base, leaving 9 bases between them. There are 14 residues in the CDR3. Germline CDR1 LGHDT, CDR2 YNNKEL (reference sequence).

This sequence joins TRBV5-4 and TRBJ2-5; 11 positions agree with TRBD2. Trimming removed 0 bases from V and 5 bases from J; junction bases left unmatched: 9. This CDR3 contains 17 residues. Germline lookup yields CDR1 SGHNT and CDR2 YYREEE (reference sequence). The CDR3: CASSLEASGGLWETQYF. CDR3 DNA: TGTGCCAGCAGCTTGGAAGCTAGCGGGGGGCTTTGGGAGACCCAGTACTTC.

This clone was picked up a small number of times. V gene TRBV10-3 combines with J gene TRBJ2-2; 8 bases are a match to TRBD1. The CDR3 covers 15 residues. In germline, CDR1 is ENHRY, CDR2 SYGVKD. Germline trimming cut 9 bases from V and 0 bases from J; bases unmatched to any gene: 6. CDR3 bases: TGTGCCATTCAGGGGGCAAAGACGAACACCGGGGAGCTGTTTTTT. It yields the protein CAIQGAKTNTGELFF.

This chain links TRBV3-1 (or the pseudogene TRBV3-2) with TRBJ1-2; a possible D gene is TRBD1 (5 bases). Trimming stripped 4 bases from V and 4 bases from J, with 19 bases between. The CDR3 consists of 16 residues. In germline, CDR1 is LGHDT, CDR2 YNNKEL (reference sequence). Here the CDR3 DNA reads TGTGCCAGCAGCCCACAGGACAAATCCAGCCTCTATGGCTACACCTTC. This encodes CASSPQDKSSLYGYTF.